This TCR beta chain derives from a study of cytomegalovirus exposure and HLA in healthy donors. Both 60 Vbeta primers and 13 Jbeta primers went into the PCR. Profiling relied on immunoSEQ multiplex PCR, and the TCRdb table lists in-frame clones only, not all of them. The sample has 100,000 to 150,000 clones, 74% seen once. In the case of this clone: The antigen is undetermined.

The length of the CDR3 is 14 residues. V was cut by 0 bases and J by 7 bases, with 8 bases left in between. Germline assignment: CDR1 SGHNT and CDR2 YYREEE (reference sequence). Findings and caveats of the study: What a later analysis reportedly showed was that an Asian-associated ancestry cluster had fewer N-insertions than the approximately 700-donor mean.

This sequence joins TRBV5-4 and TRBJ1-6; D perhaps matches TRBD1 (5 bases). What was sequenced was PBMCs. The source is a male donor in good health and CMV-seronegative. The CDR3 region is CASSLDRPNSPLHF. The CDR3 nucleotides are TGTGCCAGCAGCTTGGACAGGCCCAATTCACCCCTCCACTTT.